These 10 T cell receptor beta chains came from one sample sequenced in a study of identical twins. TCRdb passed the 5' RACE reads through MiXCR, listing each CDR3 protein once. The sample comprises 700,000 or so distinct CDR3 sequences, less than 25% of which are singletons, and 4% to 5.5% rests with the top ten. These data also formed part of another study, on T cells expressing NK-cell markers.

Material for sequencing was PBMCs. These receptors were collected from a woman aged 18 to 35 in good health.

The J gene is TRBJ2-7, the V gene TRBV28, with D possibly matching TRBD1 (6 bases). The CDR3 totals 15 residues. Germline V gene sequence: CDR1 MDHEN, CDR2 SYDVKM. Trimming shortened V by 7 bases and J by 3 bases, and 19 bases separated the two germline ends. The CDR3 is CASIPTGGLFYEQYF. CDR3 DNA sequence: TGTGCCAGCATCCCGACAGGTGGGCTGTTCTACGAGCAGTACTTC. The variable domain in full, with the rest retrieved from reference TRBV28 and TRBJ2-7, is DVKVTQSSRYLVKRTGEKVFLECVQDMDHENMFWYRQDPGLGLRLIYFSYDVKMKEKGDIPEGYSVSREKKERFSLILESASTNQTSMYLCASIPTGGLFYEQYFGPGTRLTVT.

This clonotype was seen only a few times. The CDR3 DNA follows: TGCGCCAGCAGGGGACTAGCCGATTACACCGGGGAGCTGTTTTTT. It yields the protein CASRGLADYTGELFF. The gene calls are TRBV5-1 and TRBJ2-2; TRBD2 agrees at 9 bases. The CDR3 consists of 15 residues. Germline-derived CDR1 and CDR2 are SGHRS and YFSETQ. The trim removed 5 bases at V and 3 bases at J, leaving 5 bases unmatched.

CDR3 coding DNA: TGTGCCAGCAGTTTTAGCCCCGCTTCGGGACTCCTCTACTTC. Translation: CASSFSPASGLLYF. V gene TRBV12-3 or TRBV12-4 combines with J gene TRBJ2-7; a weak D match, TRBD2 (6 bases). Trimming removed 3 bases at V and 13 bases at J, with 22 bases between. The CDR3 covers 14 residues.

The chain links TRBV29-1 to TRBJ1-2; TRBD1 matches at 7 bases. V gave up 6 bases and J gave up 8 bases; unmatched junction bases: 12. Germline-derived CDR1 and CDR2 are SQVTM and ANQGSEA. This CDR3 region has 13 residues. CDR3 bases: TGCAGCGTATTAAGCCGGGACAGAGGCGGCTACACCTTC. This sequence encodes CSVLSRDRGGYTF.

This clonotype showed up many times. The J gene is TRBJ2-1, the V gene TRBV6-1; D unresolved. CDR3 length equals 11 residues. Trimming stripped 2 bases from V and 12 bases from J, with 8 bases between. Germline CDR1 reads MNHNS; CDR2 reads SASEGT. CDR3 DNA sequence: TGTGCCAGCAGTGAAAGGAATACGCAGTTCTTC. Its protein product is CASSERNTQFF.

This chain connects TRBV11-2 to TRBJ2-2; D remains unclear. With 3 bases removed from V and 4 bases from J, the gap between germline ends came to 12 bases. Germline CDR1 SGHAT, CDR2 FQNNGV. This CDR3 region has 15 residues. CDR3 coding DNA: TGTGCCAGCAGCTTCGTGGGTGAAGGCACCGGGGAGCTGTTTTTT. Amino acid sequence: CASSFVGEGTGELFF.

Details on this clonotype: At one end the junction does not follow the germline gene, possibly because of a read error. The V and J genes are TRBV3-1 and TRBJ2-2, with D unresolved. The CDR3 sequence is 15 residues long. Germline loops: CDR1 LGHDT, CDR2 YNNKEL (reference sequence). CDR3 residues: CASCQANMNTGELFF. Written as DNA, the CDR3 is TGTGCCAGCTGCCAAGCCAACATGAACACCGGGGAGCTGTTTTTT.

In its sample, this clonotype was seen a few times. The V call is TRBV6-1, the J call TRBJ2-5; 7 bases align to TRBD1. The CDR3 contains 17 residues. Germline V lookup: CDR1 MNHNS, CDR2 SASEGT. Trimming removed 6 bases from V and 1 base from J; junction bases left unmatched: 14. In DNA form, the CDR3 reads TGTGCCAGCAGCACCTGGAACTCGGGACAGTTCCAAGAGACCCAGTACTTC. The encoded protein is CASSTWNSGQFQETQYF.

This clonotype appeared a few times. The V and J genes are TRBV20-1 and TRBJ2-3; TRBD2 matches at 15 bases. The germline gives CDR1 DFQATT, CDR2 SNEGSKA (reference sequence). This CDR3 has 14 residues. The V segment lost 4 bases and the J segment 7 bases; nucleotides outside the gene matches: 3. For the CDR3, the DNA is TGCAGTGCTAAAGGACTAGCGGGAGGGTATACGCAGTATTTT. Translating gives CSAKGLAGGYTQYF.

The V and J genes are TRBV6-2 or TRBV6-3 and TRBJ2-1; D call uncertain. Trimming shortened V by 7 bases and J by 8 bases, and 12 bases separated the two germline ends. Germline V gene sequence: CDR1 MNHEY, CDR2 SVGEGT. The CDR3 loop spans 12 amino acids. The CDR3 reads CASTIHGDEQFF. Here the CDR3 DNA reads TGTGCCAGCACAATACATGGGGATGAGCAGTTCTTC.